These 17 T cell receptor beta chains share one sample of origin, sequenced in a study of T cells after posttransplantation cyclophosphamide (dated by TCRdb to 2015 to 2016). The method behind the library was the immunoSEQ multiplex PCR assay. TCRdb retrieved this table from immuneACCESS and kept in-frame rearrangements only. Not all clones are present; in checked studies, unresolved V genes account for under half, and no reason is known for the remainder. The table shows some 43,000 clones here, with no singletons. The ten largest make up roughly 2% of the sample. The source material was PBMCs. Source of these receptors: a man aged 40-50 years in good health, CMV-negative, and a related stem cell transplant donor.

This clone was seen at least ten times. The DNA for the CDR3 is TGTGCCAGCAGCCCAGGACAGACGAGGGACATTCAGTACTTC. Residues: CASSPGQTRDIQYF. The chain couples TRBV5-4 to TRBJ2-4; the D gene is possibly TRBD1 (6 bases). CDR3 length equals 14 residues. Germline V gives CDR1 SGHNT, CDR2 YYREEE (reference sequence). Deletions cut 4 bases from V and 8 bases from J, with 16 bases between.

This clone was picked up many times. This chain links TRBV27 with TRBJ2-5; 7 bases are a match to TRBD1. The CDR3 contains 13 residues. V lost 4 bases, J lost 4 bases, and 3 bases stayed unmatched. Looked up from germline, CDR1 is MNHEY and CDR2 is SMNVEV (reference sequence). In DNA, the CDR3 is TGTGCCAGCAGTTCTACAGGGGTAGAGACCCAGTACTTC. Translation gives CASSSTGVETQYF.

This clone was seen at least ten times. CDR3 amino acids: CASSLELAGVGETQYF. The CDR3 DNA follows: TGCGCCAGCAGCTTGGAGCTAGCGGGGGTGGGGGAGACCCAGTACTTC. This sequence joins TRBV5-1 and TRBJ2-5; 10 bases line up with TRBD2. Germline V gene lookup returns CDR1 SGHRS and CDR2 YFSETQ. CDR3 size: 16 residues. V shed 0 bases, J shed 5 bases, and the junction held 7 bases outside the gene matches.

Many counts were recorded for this clone. Other nucleotide sequences from this sample produce the same CDR3. This chain connects TRBV7-9 to TRBJ1-2; D might be TRBD1 (5 bases). V lost 0 bases and J 7 bases, leaving 6 bases between the germline ends. The CDR3 has 12 amino acids. Germline V gene lookup returns CDR1 SEHNR and CDR2 FQNEAQ (reference sequence). The CDR3 region is CASSLAGGGYTF. The CDR3 DNA follows: TGTGCCAGCAGCTTAGCGGGGGGTGGCTACACCTTC.

This clone was found many times. The V call is TRBV10-3, the J call TRBJ2-7; D perhaps matches TRBD2 (5 bases). The V end was cut by 11 bases, the J end by 5 bases, with 19 bases between. CDR1 is ENHRY, CDR2 SYGVKD, per germline. The CDR3 spans 13 residues. The CDR3 loop is CACGGANANEQYF. For the CDR3, the DNA is TGTGCCTGCGGAGGAGCGAATGCTAACGAGCAGTACTTC.

The table lists this clone with a few counts. This rearrangement joins TRBV4-3 to TRBJ2-5; 8 bases line up with TRBD1. The J call is in doubt because the DNA end fits TRBJ2-7 better. This CDR3 has 15 amino acids. Germline V lookup: CDR1 LGHNA, CDR2 YSLEER. The CDR3 is CASSQGWTGQYEQYF. CDR3 DNA sequence: TGCGCCAGCAGCCAAGGTTGGACAGGGCAATACGAGCAGTACTTC.

V is TRBV6-5 and J is TRBJ1-5, with a tentative D call TRBD1 (5 bases). From germline, CDR1 is MNHEY and CDR2 SVGAGI. Trimming took off 10 bases at V and 1 base at J, with 14 bases between the two ends. The CDR3 covers 14 residues. CDR3 loop: CAIGTGDSNQPQHF. CDR3 nucleotides: TGTGCCATCGGTACAGGTGACAGCAATCAGCCCCAGCATTTT.

This clone has a count of ten or more. The rearrangement uses TRBV28 and TRBJ1-2; 10 bases line up with TRBD1. Germline trimming cut 2 bases from V and 4 bases from J; bases unmatched to any gene: 13. Germline V gives CDR1 MDHEN, CDR2 SYDVKM. This CDR3 spans 18 amino acids. The CDR3 bases are TGTGCCAGCAGTTTAAATGTGGGGACAGGGGCGAAACTCTATGGCTACACCTTC. Translation gives CASSLNVGTGAKLYGYTF.

This clone was found many times. The chain uses TRBV11-3 and TRBJ2-1; D ambiguous. Per germline, CDR1 SGHNT and CDR2 YENEEA. The CDR3 has 13 amino acids. The germline V and J ends were trimmed by 1 base and 6 bases, with 7 bases remaining between them. The CDR3 DNA reads as TGTGCCAGCAGCTTAGCGGCTAGCAATGAGCAGTTCTTC. It yields the protein CASSLAASNEQFF.

This clone was seen ten or more times. The chain couples TRBV7-9 to TRBJ1-2, with a weak D call TRBD1 (6 bases). V was trimmed by 5 bases and J by 3 bases, leaving 10 bases between them. The CDR3 runs 13 residues. CDR1 and CDR2 from the germline V gene are SEHNR and FQNEAQ (reference sequence). The CDR3 spells CASSVPGDYGYTF. The CDR3 DNA is TGTGCCAGCAGCGTCCCAGGGGACTATGGCTACACCTTC.

Many counts were recorded for this clone. CDR3 in DNA: TGTGCCAGCAGTGAAATTGGGGGGGGGCTCAGTCTTCAGCCCCAGCATTTT. Amino acid sequence: CASSEIGGGLSLQPQHF. The chain is built from TRBV6-1 and TRBJ1-5; D is possibly TRBD1 (6 bases). V lost 2 bases and J lost 6, with 20 bases in between. The length of the CDR3 is 17 residues. The V gene's germline CDR1 is MNHNS and CDR2 SASEGT.

V is TRBV6-5 and J is TRBJ1-5; TRBD1 matches 7 bases. J lost 5 bases, V lost 5 bases, and 6 bases had no gene match. Germline CDR1 and CDR2: MNHEY and SVGAGI. CDR3 length: 14 residues. The CDR3: CASSGGTVYQPQHF. The CDR3 region has the DNA TGTGCCAGCAGTGGAGGGACAGTCTATCAGCCCCAGCATTTT.

This clone was seen at least ten times. In nucleotides, the CDR3 is TGTGCCATCTCCGGGGGAGTAAACAATGAGCAGTTCTTC. It is translated as CAISGGVNNEQFF. The chain couples TRBV10-3 to TRBJ2-1, with a weak D call TRBD2 (6 bases). The CDR3 runs to 13 residues. From germline, CDR1 is ENHRY and CDR2 SYGVKD. Trimming took off 8 bases at V and 5 bases at J, with 13 bases between the two ends.

This clone was counted at least ten times. The chain joins TRBV30 to TRBJ1-1; 8 bases agree with TRBD1. With 2 bases clipped from V and 2 bases from J, the junction kept 10 bases outside the gene matches. Germline loops: CDR1 GTSNPN, CDR2 SVGIG (reference sequence). The CDR3 extends over 16 amino acids. The CDR3 nucleotides are TGTGCCTGGAGTACTCCGCGGACAGGGAGTAACACTGAAGCTTTCTTT. Translation gives CAWSTPRTGSNTEAFF.

This clone was found a few times. The chain links TRBV28 to TRBJ2-2, with 8 bases aligning to TRBD1. Per the germline V gene, CDR1 is MDHEN and CDR2 is SYDVKM. V lost 8 bases to trimming and J lost 4 bases; unmatched junction nucleotides: 3. This CDR3 spans 13 amino acids. The CDR3 nucleotides are TGTGCCAGCCGACAGGGGACCACCGGGGAGCTGTTTTTT. Translating gives CASRQGTTGELFF. Combining the CDR3 with reference TRBV28 and TRBJ2-2 gives the whole variable domain DVKVTQSSRYLVKRTGEKVFLECVQDMDHENMFWYRQDPGLGLRLIYFSYDVKMKEKGDIPEGYSVSREKKERFSLILESASTNQTSMYLCASRQGTTGELFFGEGSRLTVL.

The sample holds many counts of this clone. The chain carries TRBV28 and TRBJ2-7; D is perhaps TRBD1 (6 bases). The CDR3 sequence is 14 residues long. The germline V gene has CDR1 MDHEN and CDR2 SYDVKM. The ends were cut back, 5 bases at V and 0 bases at J, with 11 bases in the middle. The CDR3 spells CASSPQGYSYEQYF. CDR3 bases: TGTGCCAGCAGTCCACAGGGATACTCCTACGAGCAGTACTTC.

This clone was recorded many times. The chain has TRBV11-2 and TRBJ2-7, with 9 nucleotides matching TRBD2. Germline lookup yields CDR1 SGHAT and CDR2 FQNNGV. V lost 2 bases and J lost 3; bases outside the gene matches: 14. The CDR3 spans 18 residues. The CDR3 is CASSLSSGLSGSIYEQYF. In DNA, the CDR3 is TGTGCCAGCAGCTTATCTTCGGGGCTTAGCGGGAGTATCTACGAGCAGTACTTC. Complete variable domain (other parts from reference TRBV11-2 and TRBJ2-7): EAGVAQSPRYKIIEKRQSVAFWCNPISGHATLYWYQQILGQGPKLLIQFQNNGVVDDSQLPKDRFSAERLKGVDSTLKIQPAKLEDSAVYLCASSLSSGLSGSIYEQYFGPGTRLTVT.